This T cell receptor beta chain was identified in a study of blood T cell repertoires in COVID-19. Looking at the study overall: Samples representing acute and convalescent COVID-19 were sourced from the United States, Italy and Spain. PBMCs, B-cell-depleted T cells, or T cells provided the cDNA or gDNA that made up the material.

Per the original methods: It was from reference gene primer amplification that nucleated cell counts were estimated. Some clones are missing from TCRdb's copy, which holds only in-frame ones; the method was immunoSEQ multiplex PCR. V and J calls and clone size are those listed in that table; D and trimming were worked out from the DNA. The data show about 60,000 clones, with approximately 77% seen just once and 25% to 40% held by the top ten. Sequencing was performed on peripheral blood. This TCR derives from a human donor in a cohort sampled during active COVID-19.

This chain's CDR3 is CASSPPTGMNTEAFF. The CDR3 DNA is TGTGCCAGCTCACCACCGACAGGGATGAACACTGAAGCTTTCTTT. This chain joins TRBV18 and TRBJ1-1; 7 bases match TRBD1. J was trimmed by 0 bases and V by 0 bases; bases with no gene match: 1. The CDR3 is made up of 15 amino acids. Germline V CDR1 and CDR2: KGHSH, LQKENI.